This T cell receptor (beta chain) was sequenced during a study of identical twins. TCRdb reprocessed the 5' RACE reads via MiXCR and lists one record per CDR3 protein. The sample comprises about 890,000 distinct CDR3 sequences, 9% to 15% of which are singletons, and around 1.6% rests with the top ten. The CDR3 runs to 16 residues. The germline CDR1 and CDR2 sequences are SGHDN and FVKESK. Trimming took 0 bases from V and 5 from J, leaving 14 bases between them. Separately, the same data were catalogued under a study of yellow fever vaccine responses in identical twins.

Input material: PBMCs. The chain combines TRBV14 with TRBJ2-1; tentatively, D is TRBD1 or TRBD2 (5 bases each). The TCR sequence derives from a woman aged 18-29 years in good health. In DNA form, the CDR3 reads TGTGCCAGCAGCCAAGATCTCCGGGACCCTCACAATGAGCAGTTCTTC. Amino acid sequence: CASSQDLRDPHNEQFF.